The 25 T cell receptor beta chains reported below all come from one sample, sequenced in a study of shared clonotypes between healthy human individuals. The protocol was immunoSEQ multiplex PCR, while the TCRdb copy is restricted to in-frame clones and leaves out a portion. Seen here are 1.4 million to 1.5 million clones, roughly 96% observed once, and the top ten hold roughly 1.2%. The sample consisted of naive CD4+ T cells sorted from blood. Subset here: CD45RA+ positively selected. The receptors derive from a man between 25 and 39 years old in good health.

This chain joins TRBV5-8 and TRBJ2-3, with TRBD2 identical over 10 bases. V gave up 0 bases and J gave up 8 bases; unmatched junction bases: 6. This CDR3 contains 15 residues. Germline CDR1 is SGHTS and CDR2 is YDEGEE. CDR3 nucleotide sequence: TGTGCCAGCAGCTTGGGGCCCGCTAGCGGGAGTACGCAGTATTTT. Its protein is CASSLGPASGSTQYF.

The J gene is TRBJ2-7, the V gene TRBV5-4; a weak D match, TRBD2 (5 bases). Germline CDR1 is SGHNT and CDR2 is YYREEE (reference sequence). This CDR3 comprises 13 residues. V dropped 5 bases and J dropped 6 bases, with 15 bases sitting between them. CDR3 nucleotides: TGTGCCAGCAGGTACTCGGGATCGAGCGAGCAGTACTTC. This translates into CASRYSGSSEQYF.

The CDR3 here is CASGLYPEAFF. DNA for the CDR3: TGTGCCTCGGGGCTCTATCCTGAAGCTTTCTTT. The rearrangement links TRBV28 to TRBJ1-1; weak D call: TRBD1 (5 bases). Germline assignment: CDR1 MDHEN and CDR2 SYDVKM. The CDR3 has 11 residues. V was trimmed by 11 bases and J by 6 bases, leaving 13 bases between them.

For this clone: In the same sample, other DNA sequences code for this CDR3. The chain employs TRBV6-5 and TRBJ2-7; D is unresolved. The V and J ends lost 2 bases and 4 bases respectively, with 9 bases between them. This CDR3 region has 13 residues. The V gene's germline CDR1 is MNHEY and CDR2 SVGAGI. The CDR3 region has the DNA TGTGCCAGCAGTTACCGGCAGGCTTACGAGCAGTACTTC. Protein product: CASSYRQAYEQYF.

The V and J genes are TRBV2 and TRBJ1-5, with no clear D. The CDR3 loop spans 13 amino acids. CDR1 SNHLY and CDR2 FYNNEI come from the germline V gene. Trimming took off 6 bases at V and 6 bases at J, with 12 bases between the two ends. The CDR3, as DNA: TGTGCCAGCAGATCGTCAATTGGTCAGCCCCAGCATTTT. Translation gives CASRSSIGQPQHF. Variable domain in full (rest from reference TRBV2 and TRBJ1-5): EPEVTQTPSHQVTQMGQEVILRCVPISNHLYFYWYRQILGQKVEFLVSFYNNEISEKSEIFDDQFSVERPDGSNFTLKIRSTKLEDSAMYFCASRSSIGQPQHFGDGTRLSIL.

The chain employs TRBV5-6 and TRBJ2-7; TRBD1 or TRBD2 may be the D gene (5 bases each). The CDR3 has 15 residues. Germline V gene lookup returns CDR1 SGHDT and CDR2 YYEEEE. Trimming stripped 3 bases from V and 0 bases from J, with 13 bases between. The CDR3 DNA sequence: TGTGCCAGCAGCTCGGGACCTCTAAACTCCTACGAGCAGTACTTC. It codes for CASSSGPLNSYEQYF.

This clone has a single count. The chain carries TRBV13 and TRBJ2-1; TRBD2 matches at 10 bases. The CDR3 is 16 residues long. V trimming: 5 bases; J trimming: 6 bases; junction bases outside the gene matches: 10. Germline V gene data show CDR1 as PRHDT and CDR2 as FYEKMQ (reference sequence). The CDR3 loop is CASSRRTSGVGNEQFF. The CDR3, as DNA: TGTGCCAGCAGCAGGAGAACTAGCGGGGTGGGCAATGAGCAGTTCTTC.

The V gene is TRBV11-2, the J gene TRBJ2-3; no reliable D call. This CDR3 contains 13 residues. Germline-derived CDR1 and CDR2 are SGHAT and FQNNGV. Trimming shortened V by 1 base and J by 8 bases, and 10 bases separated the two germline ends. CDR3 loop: CASSLVAGGTQYF. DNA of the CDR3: TGTGCCAGCAGCTTAGTTGCCGGTGGTACGCAGTATTTT.

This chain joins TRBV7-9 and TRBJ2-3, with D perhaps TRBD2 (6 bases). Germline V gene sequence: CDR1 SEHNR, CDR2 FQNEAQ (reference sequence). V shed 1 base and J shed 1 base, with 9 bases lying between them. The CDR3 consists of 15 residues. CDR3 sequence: CASSLVGGGTDTQYF. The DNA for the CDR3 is TGTGCCAGCAGCTTAGTCGGGGGTGGCACAGATACGCAGTATTTT.

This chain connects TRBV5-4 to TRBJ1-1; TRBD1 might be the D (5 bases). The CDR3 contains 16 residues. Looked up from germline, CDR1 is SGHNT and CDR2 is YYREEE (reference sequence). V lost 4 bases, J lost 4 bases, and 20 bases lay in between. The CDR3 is CASSPEPGPSITEAFF. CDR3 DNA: TGTGCCAGCAGCCCAGAACCGGGACCATCTATCACTGAAGCTTTCTTT.

CDR3 nucleotides: TGTGCCAGCAGTCCTATTACCGGGACAGGGATATACGAGCAGTACTTC. Its translation is CASSPITGTGIYEQYF. The J gene is TRBJ2-7, the V gene TRBV28, with TRBD1 identical over 9 bases. The ends lost 5 bases at V and 4 bases at J; junction bases unmatched: 12. The CDR3 consists of 16 residues. Germline CDR1 and CDR2: MDHEN and SYDVKM.

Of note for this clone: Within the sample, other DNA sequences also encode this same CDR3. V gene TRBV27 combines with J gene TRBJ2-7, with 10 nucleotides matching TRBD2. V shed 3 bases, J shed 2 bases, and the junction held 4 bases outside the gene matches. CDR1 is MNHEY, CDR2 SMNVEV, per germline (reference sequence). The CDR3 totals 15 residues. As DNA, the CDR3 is TGTGCCAGCAGTTTTAGTCTAGCGGGAGCCTACGAGCAGTACTTC. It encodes CASSFSLAGAYEQYF.

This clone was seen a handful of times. The CDR3 DNA sequence: TGCGCCAGCAGCTTGGAAGTGGGGACTGCGAACACCGGGGAGCTGTTTTTT. Amino acids: CASSLEVGTANTGELFF. The chain couples TRBV5-1 to TRBJ2-2; possible D gene TRBD2, 6 bases. The CDR3 length is 17 residues. Germline CDR1 is SGHRS and CDR2 is YFSETQ. Trimming shortened V by 0 bases and J by 0 bases, and 12 bases separated the two germline ends.

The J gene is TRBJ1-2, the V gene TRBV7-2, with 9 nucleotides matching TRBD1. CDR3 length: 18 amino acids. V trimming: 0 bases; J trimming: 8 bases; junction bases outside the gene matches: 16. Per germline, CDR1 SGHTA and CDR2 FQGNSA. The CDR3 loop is CASSLAGTGTGRFRGYTF. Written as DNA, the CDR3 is TGTGCCAGCAGCTTAGCGGGTACCGGGACAGGGCGGTTCAGAGGCTACACCTTC.

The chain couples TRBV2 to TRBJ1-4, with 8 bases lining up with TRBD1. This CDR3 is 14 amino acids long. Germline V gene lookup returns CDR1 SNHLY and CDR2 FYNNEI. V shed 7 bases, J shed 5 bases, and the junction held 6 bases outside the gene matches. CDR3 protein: CASTKDRANEKLFF. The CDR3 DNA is TGTGCCAGCACCAAGGACAGGGCAAATGAAAAACTGTTTTTT.

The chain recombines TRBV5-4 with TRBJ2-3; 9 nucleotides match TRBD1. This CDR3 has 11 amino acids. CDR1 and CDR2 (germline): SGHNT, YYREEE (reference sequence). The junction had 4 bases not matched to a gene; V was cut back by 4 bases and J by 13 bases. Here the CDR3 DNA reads TGTGCCAGCAGCGCCCGGGACAGGGAGTATTTT. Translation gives CASSARDREYF.

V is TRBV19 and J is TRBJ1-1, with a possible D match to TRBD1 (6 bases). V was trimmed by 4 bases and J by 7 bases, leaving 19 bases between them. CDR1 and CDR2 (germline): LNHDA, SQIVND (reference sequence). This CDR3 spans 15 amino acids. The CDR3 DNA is TGTGCCAGTAGTACCCCCACCGGGACATCTAATGAAGCTTTCTTT. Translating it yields CASSTPTGTSNEAFF.

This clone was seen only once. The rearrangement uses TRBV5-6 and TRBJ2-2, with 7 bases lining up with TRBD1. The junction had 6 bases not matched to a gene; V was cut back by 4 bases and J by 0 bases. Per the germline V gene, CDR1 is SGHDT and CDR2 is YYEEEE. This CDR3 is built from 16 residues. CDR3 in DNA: TGTGCCAGCAGCGAGACCGGACAGGCGAACACCGGGGAGCTGTTTTTT. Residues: CASSETGQANTGELFF.

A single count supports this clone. The CDR3 nucleotides read TGTGCCAGCTCGCCTGACAGAGACAATGAGCAGTTCTTC. Amino acids: CASSPDRDNEQFF. The chain recombines TRBV18 with TRBJ2-1; possibly TRBD1 for D (5 bases). CDR3 length: 13 amino acids. V gave up 6 bases and J gave up 5 bases, with 11 bases separating them. Looked up from germline, CDR1 is KGHSH and CDR2 is LQKENI.

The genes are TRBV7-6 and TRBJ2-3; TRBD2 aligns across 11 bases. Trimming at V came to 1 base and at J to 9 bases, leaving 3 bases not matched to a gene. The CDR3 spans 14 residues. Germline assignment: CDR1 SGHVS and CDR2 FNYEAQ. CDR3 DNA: TGTGCCAGCAGCTTAGGGGCTAGCGGGGGGACGCAGTATTTT. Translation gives CASSLGASGGTQYF.

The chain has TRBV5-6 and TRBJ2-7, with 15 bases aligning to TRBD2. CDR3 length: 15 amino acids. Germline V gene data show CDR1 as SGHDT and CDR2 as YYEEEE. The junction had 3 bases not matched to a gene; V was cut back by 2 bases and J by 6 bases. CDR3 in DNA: TGTGCCAGCAGCTTACGGACTAGCGGGAGGGGCGAGCAGTACTTC. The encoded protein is CASSLRTSGRGEQYF.

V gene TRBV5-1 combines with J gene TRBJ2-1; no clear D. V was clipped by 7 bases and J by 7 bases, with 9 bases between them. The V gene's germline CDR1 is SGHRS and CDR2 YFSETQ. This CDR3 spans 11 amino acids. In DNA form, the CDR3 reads TGCGCCAGCGCCATAGCAAATGAGCAGTTCTTC. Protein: CASAIANEQFF. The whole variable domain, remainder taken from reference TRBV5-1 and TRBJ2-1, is KAGVTQTPRYLIKTRGQQVTLSCSPISGHRSVSWYQQTPGQGLQFLFEYFSETQRNKGNFPGRFSGRQFSNSRSEMNVSTLELGDSALYLCASAIANEQFFGPGTRLTVL.

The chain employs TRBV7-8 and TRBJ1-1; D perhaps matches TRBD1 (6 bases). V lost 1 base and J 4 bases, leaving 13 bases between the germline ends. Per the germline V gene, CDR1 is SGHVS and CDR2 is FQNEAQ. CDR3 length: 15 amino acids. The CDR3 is CASSLVPGAPTEAFF. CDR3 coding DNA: TGTGCCAGCAGCTTAGTCCCGGGGGCGCCCACTGAAGCTTTCTTT.

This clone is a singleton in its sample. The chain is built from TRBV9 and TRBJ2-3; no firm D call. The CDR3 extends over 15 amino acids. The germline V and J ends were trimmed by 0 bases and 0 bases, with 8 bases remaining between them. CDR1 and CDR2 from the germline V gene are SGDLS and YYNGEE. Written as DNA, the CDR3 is TGTGCCAGCAGCGTAGCTCTTACTAGCACAGATACGCAGTATTTT. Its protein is CASSVALTSTDTQYF.

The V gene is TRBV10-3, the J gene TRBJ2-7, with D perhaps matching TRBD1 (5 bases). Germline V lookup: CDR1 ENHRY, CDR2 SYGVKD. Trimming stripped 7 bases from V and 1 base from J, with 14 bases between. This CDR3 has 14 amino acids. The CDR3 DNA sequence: TGTGCCATCACCCCGGACACCAGATCCTACGAGCAGTACTTC. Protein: CAITPDTRSYEQYF.